The entry below describes one TCR beta chain. Using immunoSEQ multiplex PCR, the repertoire was profiled, and TCRdb retains in-frame clones only, with some absent. The table records tens of thousands of clones, approximately 90% of them present only once. These data originate in a study of T cell changes during pregnancy in multiple sclerosis. The CDR3 runs 15 residues. Unmatched junction bases numbered 8, after V lost 4 bases and J lost 6 bases. Per the germline V gene, CDR1 is MNHNS and CDR2 is SASEGT. This clonotype was sampled from a female donor in good health, enrolled as a control in a pregnancy study. This sequence joins TRBV6-1 and TRBJ2-7; 11 positions match TRBD2. This sample comprised peripheral blood, obtained in the first trimester of pregnancy. CDR3 sequence: CASSASTSGIGEQYF. The CDR3 nucleotides are TGTGCCAGCAGTGCCTCGACTAGCGGGATTGGCGAGCAGTACTTC.